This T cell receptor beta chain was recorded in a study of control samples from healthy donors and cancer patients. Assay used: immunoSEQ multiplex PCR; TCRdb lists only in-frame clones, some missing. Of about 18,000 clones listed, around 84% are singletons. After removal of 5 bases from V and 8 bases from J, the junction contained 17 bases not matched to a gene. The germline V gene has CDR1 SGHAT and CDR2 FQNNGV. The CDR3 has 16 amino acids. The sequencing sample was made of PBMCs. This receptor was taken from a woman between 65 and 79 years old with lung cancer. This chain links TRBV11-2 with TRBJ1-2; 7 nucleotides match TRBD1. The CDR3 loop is CASSLNRDSPPGGYTF. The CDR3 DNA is TGTGCCAGCAGCCTGAACCGGGACAGTCCCCCGGGGGGCTACACCTTC. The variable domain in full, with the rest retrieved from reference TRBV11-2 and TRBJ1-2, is EAGVAQSPRYKIIEKRQSVAFWCNPISGHATLYWYQQILGQGPKLLIQFQNNGVVDDSQLPKDRFSAERLKGVDSTLKIQPAKLEDSAVYLCASSLNRDSPPGGYTFGSGTRLTVV.